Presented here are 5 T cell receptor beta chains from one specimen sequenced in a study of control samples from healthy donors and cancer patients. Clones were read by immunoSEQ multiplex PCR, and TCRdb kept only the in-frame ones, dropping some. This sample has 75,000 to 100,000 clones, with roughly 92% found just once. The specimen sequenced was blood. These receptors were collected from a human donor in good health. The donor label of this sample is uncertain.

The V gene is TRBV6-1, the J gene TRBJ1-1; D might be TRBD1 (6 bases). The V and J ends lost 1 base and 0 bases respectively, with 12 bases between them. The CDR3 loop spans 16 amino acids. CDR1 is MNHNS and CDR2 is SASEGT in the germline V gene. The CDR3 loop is CASSEVRGGMNTEAFF. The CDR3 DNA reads TGTGCCAGCAGTGAAGTAAGGGGGGGCATGAACACTGAAGCTTTCTTT.

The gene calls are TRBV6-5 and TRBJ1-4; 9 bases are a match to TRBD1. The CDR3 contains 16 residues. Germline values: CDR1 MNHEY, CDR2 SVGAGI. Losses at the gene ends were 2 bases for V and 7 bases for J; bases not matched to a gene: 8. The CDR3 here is CASSYDLTGGTEKLFF. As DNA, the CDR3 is TGTGCCAGCAGTTACGACTTGACAGGGGGAACTGAAAAACTGTTTTTT.

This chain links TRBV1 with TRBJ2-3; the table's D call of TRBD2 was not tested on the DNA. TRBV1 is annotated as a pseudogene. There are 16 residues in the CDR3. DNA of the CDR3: TGCACCAGGACGAATGGGACTCTTAAACGGGTAGATACGCAGTATTTT. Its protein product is CTRTNGTLKRVDTQYF.

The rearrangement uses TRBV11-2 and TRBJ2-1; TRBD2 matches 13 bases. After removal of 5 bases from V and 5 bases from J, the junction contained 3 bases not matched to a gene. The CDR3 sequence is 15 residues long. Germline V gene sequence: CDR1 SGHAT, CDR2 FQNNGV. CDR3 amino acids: CASSPGTSGDNEQFF. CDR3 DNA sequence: TGTGCCAGCAGCCCCGGGACTAGCGGGGACAATGAGCAGTTCTTC.

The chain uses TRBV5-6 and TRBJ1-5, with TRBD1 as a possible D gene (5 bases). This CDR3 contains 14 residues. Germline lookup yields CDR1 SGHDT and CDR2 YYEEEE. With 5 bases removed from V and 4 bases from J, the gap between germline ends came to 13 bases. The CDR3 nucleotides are TGTGCCAGCAGTGGGGGTGGAGGGAATCAGCCCCAGCATTTT. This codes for CASSGGGGNQPQHF.